Shown below are 2 T cell receptor beta chains from a single sample sequenced in a study of T cell responses to AZD1222 COVID-19 vaccine. This table comes from immunoSEQ multiplex PCR, and its TCRdb copy is limited to in-frame clones, with some not included. The repertoire has 130,000 to 150,000 clones, 88% of them found once; the top ten carry roughly 16%. The sequenced sample was peripheral blood, obtained on day 0 of AZD1222 vaccination. These TCRs come from an adult in good health.

The chain has TRBV19 and TRBJ1-2; D is ambiguous. Germline V gene sequence: CDR1 LNHDA, CDR2 SQIVND (reference sequence). The CDR3 extends over 15 amino acids. V lost 0 bases and J lost 5, with 13 bases in between. CDR3 nucleotides: TGTGCCAGTAGTATAGATAGCAGGATGACATATGGCTACACCTTC. It encodes CASSIDSRMTYGYTF.

This clone showed up just once. This rearrangement joins TRBV5-1 to TRBJ1-5, with D perhaps matching TRBD1 (5 bases). Germline-derived CDR1 and CDR2 are SGHRS and YFSETQ. The V gene lost 3 bases and the J gene lost 0 bases, with 10 bases spanning the gap. CDR3 size: 15 residues. The DNA of the CDR3 is TGCGCCAGCAGCTATCAGGGTAATAGCAATCAGCCCCAGCATTTT. Protein: CASSYQGNSNQPQHF.